This is a list of T cell receptor beta chains from one sample in a study of memory CD4+ T cells and cytomegalovirus serostatus. Here immunoSEQ multiplex PCR was the method, and the copy in TCRdb shows in-frame clones only, minus some. The sample contains about 52,000 clones, around 78% of which appear only once. Sequenced material: memory CD4+ T cells from blood. All receptors derive from an adult in good health and CMV-seronegative. Each CDR3 is given with its conserved first and last residue. Each record gives: clone size, J gene, V gene, D gene, CDR3 protein, CDR3 DNA. The D gene is left open where the match is weak. Clone sizes are given selectively: once, few, many, or a class where the clone is expanded.

- TRBJ1-6 TRBV7-9 - CASSLGGERGSPLHF TGTGCCAGCAGCTTAGGGGGGGAAAGGGGCTCACCCCTCCACTTT
few TRBJ1-5 TRBV5-5 - CASSLLPKPGQKGNQPQHF TGTGCCAGCAGCTTGTTACCCAAGCCGGGCCAGAAAGGCAATCAGCCCCAGCATTTT
once TRBJ1-5 TRBV4-2 - CASSQDSINQPQHF TGTGCCAGCAGCCAAGATTCCATTAATCAGCCCCAGCATTTT
- TRBJ1-4 TRBV5-1 TRBD1 CASSDDRGGREKLFF TGCGCCAGCAGCGATGACAGGGGGGGAAGGGAAAAACTGTTTTTT
few TRBJ2-3 TRBV29-1 TRBD2 CSVEDRLAGRLERYF TGCAGCGTTGAAGACCGACTAGCGGGCCGCTTGGAGAGGTATTTT
few TRBJ2-3 TRBV6-4 - CASSDDRDIPTDTQYF TGTGCCAGCAGTGACGATAGGGACATCCCCACAGATACGCAGTATTTT
- TRBJ1-3 TRBV15 - CATRNAGFGNTIYF TGTGCCACCAGAAACGCAGGGTTTGGAAACACCATATATTTT
once TRBJ2-2 TRBV5-6 - CASSLGLDTGELFF TGTGCCAGCAGCTTGGGACTCGACACCGGGGAGCTGTTTTTT
few TRBJ1-6 TRBV6-4 TRBD1 CASSTGTGYSPLHF TGTGCCAGCAGCACCGGGACAGGGTATTCACCCCTCCACTTT
- TRBJ2-7 TRBV6-1 - CASSALRPAAYEQYF TGTGCCAGCAGCGCCTTACGGCCCGCGGCCTACGAGCAGTACTTC
- TRBJ2-7 TRBV9 TRBD1 CASSQTTGGYEQYF TGTGCCAGCAGCCAAACAACAGGGGGCTACGAGCAGTACTTC
- TRBJ2-1 TRBV7-5 - CGQGGLDSYNEQFF TGTGGTCAGGGTGGACTCGACTCCTACAATGAGCAGTTCTTC
- TRBJ2-7 TRBV21-1 - CASSKGAGSGQYF TGTGCCAGCAGCAAAGGAGCCGGAAGCGGGCAGTACTTC
- TRBJ1-2 TRBV7-9 - CASSYSWTPANGYTF TGTGCCAGCAGCTATTCATGGACCCCCGCGAATGGCTACACCTTC
- TRBJ1-4 TRBV29-1 - CSVKGGSGEKLFF TGCAGCGTTAAAGGGGGTAGTGGGGAAAAACTGTTTTTT